Described below is a single T cell receptor (beta chain) sequence and its context. Its antigen is not known. TCRdb itself ran the 5' RACE reads through MiXCR, one entry per CDR3 protein. The table lists under 170,000 distinct CDR3 sequences, 40% to 50% of them singletons. V was cut by 0 bases and J by 1 base, with 13 bases left in between. The CDR3 runs to 16 residues. Germline V CDR1 and CDR2: SGDLS, YYNGEE. This record comes from a study of CD8 T cells in ankylosing spondylitis. Regarding the study as a whole: In ankylosing spondylitis patients, matched synovial fluid reportedly showed significant enrichment of disease-linked clones. Disease-linked clones had a CD8+ phenotype and relatively low frequency in peripheral blood. It appeared that ankylosing spondylitis blood was characterized by a TCR beta motif of several highly homologous variants.

The sequenced material came from synovial fluid, either unsorted or a sorted T cell fraction (not recorded which). The chain links TRBV9 to TRBJ1-1; D remains unclear. The source is a male donor with ankylosing spondylitis. The chain's CDR3 is CASSVGGEAGNTEAFF. CDR3 nucleotide sequence: TGTGCCAGCAGCGTAGGGGGTGAGGCAGGGAACACTGAAGCTTTCTTT. The whole variable domain, remainder taken from reference TRBV9 and TRBJ1-1, is DSGVTQTPKHLITATGQRVTLRCSPRSGDLSVYWYQQSLDQGLQFLIQYYNGEERAKGNILERFSAQQFPDLHSELNLSSLELGDSALYFCASSVGGEAGNTEAFFGQGTRLTVV.